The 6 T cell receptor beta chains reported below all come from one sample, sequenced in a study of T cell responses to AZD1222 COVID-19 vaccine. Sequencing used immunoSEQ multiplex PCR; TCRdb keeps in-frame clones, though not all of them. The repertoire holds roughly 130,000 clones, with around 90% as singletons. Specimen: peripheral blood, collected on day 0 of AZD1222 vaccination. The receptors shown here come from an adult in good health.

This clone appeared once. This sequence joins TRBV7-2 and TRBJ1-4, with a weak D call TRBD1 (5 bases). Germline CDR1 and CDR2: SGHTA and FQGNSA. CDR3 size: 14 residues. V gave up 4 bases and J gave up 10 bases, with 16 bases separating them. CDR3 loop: CASSSPGSGAKLFF. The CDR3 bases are TGTGCCAGCAGCTCCCCAGGGAGTGGAGCAAAACTGTTTTTT.

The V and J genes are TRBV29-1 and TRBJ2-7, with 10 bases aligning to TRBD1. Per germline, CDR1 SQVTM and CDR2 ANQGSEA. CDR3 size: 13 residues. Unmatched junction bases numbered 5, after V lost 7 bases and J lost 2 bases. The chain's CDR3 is CSAEGQGPYEQYF. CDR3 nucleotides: TGCAGCGCCGAGGGACAGGGGCCCTACGAGCAGTACTTC.

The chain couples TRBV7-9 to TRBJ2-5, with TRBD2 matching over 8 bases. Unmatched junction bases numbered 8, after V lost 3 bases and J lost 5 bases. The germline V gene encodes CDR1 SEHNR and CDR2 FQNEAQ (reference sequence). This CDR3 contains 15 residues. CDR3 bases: TGTGCCAGCAGCTTCGGAGCGGGAGCCTGGGAGACCCAGTACTTC. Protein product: CASSFGAGAWETQYF. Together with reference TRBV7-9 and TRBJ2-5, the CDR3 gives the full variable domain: DTGVSQNPRHKITKRGQNVTFRCDPISEHNRLYWYRQTLGQGPEFLTYFQNEAQLEKSRLLSDRFSAERPKGSFSTLEIQRTEQGDSAMYLCASSFGAGAWETQYFGPGTRLLVL.

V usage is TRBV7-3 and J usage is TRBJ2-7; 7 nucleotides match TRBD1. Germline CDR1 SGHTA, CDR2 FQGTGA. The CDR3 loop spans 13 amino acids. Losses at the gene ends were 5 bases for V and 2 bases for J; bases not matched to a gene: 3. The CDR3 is CASSRDSTYEQYF. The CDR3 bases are TGTGCCAGCAGCCGGGACAGTACCTACGAGCAGTACTTC.

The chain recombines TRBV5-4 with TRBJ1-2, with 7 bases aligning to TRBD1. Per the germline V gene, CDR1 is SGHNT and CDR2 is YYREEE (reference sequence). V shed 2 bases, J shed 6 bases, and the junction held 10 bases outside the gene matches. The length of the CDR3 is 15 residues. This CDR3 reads CASSLDREYFDGYTF. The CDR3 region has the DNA TGTGCCAGCAGCTTAGACAGGGAGTACTTCGATGGCTACACCTTC.

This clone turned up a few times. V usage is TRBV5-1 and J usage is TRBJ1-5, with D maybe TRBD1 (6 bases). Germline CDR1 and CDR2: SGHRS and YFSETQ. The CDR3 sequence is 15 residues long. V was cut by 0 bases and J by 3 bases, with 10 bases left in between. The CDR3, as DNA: TGCGCCAGCAGCTTGGTTGGGGGCCACAATCAGCCCCAGCATTTT. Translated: CASSLVGGHNQPQHF.